The 30 T cell receptor beta chains given below trace back to one sample, sequenced in a study of OX40 agonist ivuxolimab in advanced cancers. Assay: immunoSEQ multiplex PCR; the TCRdb copy retains only in-frame clones and omits some. The data show 60,000 to 80,000 clones, 70% to 85% seen once. The sequencing used CD4+ or CD8+ T cells sorted from blood, collected in a trial of the OX40 agonist ivuxolimab. These receptors came from an adult with an advanced solid tumor such as melanoma, head and neck, liver or kidney cancer.

This chain joins TRBV7-3 and TRBJ1-1; D is possibly TRBD1 (5 bases). CDR1 and CDR2 (germline): SGHTA, FQGTGA. The length of the CDR3 is 13 residues. Trimming took off 4 bases at V and 3 bases at J, with 9 bases between the two ends. In DNA, the CDR3 is TGTGCCAGCAGCTCCCAGGGCGACACTGAAGCTTTCTTT. Its translation is CASSSQGDTEAFF.

This sequence joins TRBV5-6 and TRBJ2-4; possibly TRBD2 for D (5 bases). CDR3 length: 15 residues. Per germline, CDR1 SGHDT and CDR2 YYEEEE. With 0 bases removed from V and 10 bases from J, the gap between germline ends came to 17 bases. This CDR3 reads CASSLARAQREIQYF. CDR3 coding DNA: TGTGCCAGCAGCTTGGCCCGGGCCCAGAGGGAAATTCAGTACTTC.

The CDR3 DNA reads TGTGCCAGCAGCCGAAGCTTAATGACAGGGACGAACACTGAAGCTTTCTTT. This sequence encodes CASSRSLMTGTNTEAFF. The chain is built from TRBV7-9 and TRBJ1-1, with TRBD1 identical over 7 bases. Germline CDR1 is SEHNR and CDR2 is FQNEAQ (reference sequence). J gave up 1 base and V 5 bases, and 13 bases lay outside the gene matches. This CDR3 has 17 amino acids.

V is TRBV5-1 and J is TRBJ2-1; weak D call: TRBD1 (5 bases). Trimming removed 3 bases from V and 9 bases from J, with 16 bases in between. There are 14 residues in the CDR3. Looked up from germline, CDR1 is SGHRS and CDR2 is YFSETQ. The CDR3 nucleotides are TGCGCCAGCAGCTCTAGGGGTTTTGGTAGTGAGCAGTTCTTC. This gives the protein CASSSRGFGSEQFF. The whole variable domain, filled in from reference TRBV5-1 and TRBJ2-1, reads KAGVTQTPRYLIKTRGQQVTLSCSPISGHRSVSWYQQTPGQGLQFLFEYFSETQRNKGNFPGRFSGRQFSNSRSEMNVSTLELGDSALYLCASSSRGFGSEQFFGPGTRLTVL.

The chain combines TRBV11-2 with TRBJ2-3; 11 nucleotides line up with TRBD2. The V gene's germline CDR1 is SGHAT and CDR2 FQNNGV. Trimming at V came to 6 bases and at J to 4 bases, leaving 6 bases not matched to a gene. The CDR3 is 15 residues long. DNA of the CDR3: TGTGCCAGCAGGATGACTAGCGGGGAGTCAGATACGCAGTATTTT. Translation gives CASRMTSGESDTQYF.

V and J are TRBV10-3 and TRBJ1-2; tentative D call: TRBD1 (5 bases). The CDR3 extends over 13 amino acids. Trimming pared 4 bases from V and 8 bases from J, leaving 14 bases between. CDR1 and CDR2 (germline): ENHRY, SYGVKD. The DNA of the CDR3 is TGTGCCATCAGTGTAGACAGCCTAGGAGGCTACACCTTC. It codes for CAISVDSLGGYTF.

The chain has TRBV7-2 and TRBJ1-5, with 10 bases that match TRBD1. The CDR3 is 16 amino acids. Germline CDR1 reads SGHTA; CDR2 reads FQGNSA. The junction had 7 bases not matched to a gene; V was cut back by 1 base and J by 7 bases. As DNA, the CDR3 is TGTGCCAGCAGCTTAGTTTCGGGGACAGGGGAACAGCCCCAGCATTTT. Protein: CASSLVSGTGEQPQHF. The full variable domain, rest sourced from reference TRBV7-2 and TRBJ1-5, is GAGVSQSPSNKVTEKGKDVELRCDPISGHTALYWYRQSLGQGLEFLIYFQGNSAPDKSGLPSDRFSAERTGGSVSTLTIQRTQQEDSAVYLCASSLVSGTGEQPQHFGDGTRLSIL.

V is TRBV4-3 and J is TRBJ1-4, with D perhaps TRBD1 (5 bases). CDR3 length: 15 amino acids. V was cut by 1 base and J by 3 bases, with 9 bases left in between. Germline loops: CDR1 LGHNA, CDR2 YSLEER. The CDR3 loop reads CASSQVGGSNEKLFF. CDR3 nucleotide sequence: TGCGCCAGCAGCCAAGTCGGGGGGTCTAATGAAAAACTGTTTTTT.

This clone was detected only a few times. This chain joins TRBV6-1 and TRBJ1-6, with D possibly TRBD1 on 5 matching bases. Germline values: CDR1 MNHNS, CDR2 SASEGT. Trimming removed 6 bases at V and 13 bases at J, with 13 bases between. The CDR3 contains 12 residues. The CDR3 nucleotides read TGTGCCAGCAGCATGACAGTCACTCCCCTCCACTTT. It yields the protein CASSMTVTPLHF.

The chain joins TRBV7-2 to TRBJ2-5; TRBD2 matches at 13 bases. Germline CDR1 and CDR2: SGHTA and FQGNSA. The CDR3 is 16 amino acids. Germline trimming cut 5 bases from V and 2 bases from J; bases unmatched to any gene: 5. The CDR3 region is CASSRTLAGGQETQYF. In DNA form, the CDR3 reads TGTGCCAGCAGCCGCACACTAGCGGGGGGGCAAGAGACCCAGTACTTC.

The V call is TRBV29-1, the J call TRBJ2-1; either TRBD1 or TRBD2 may supply D (5 bases each). The CDR3 runs to 13 residues. Trimming stripped 3 bases from V and 5 bases from J, with 11 bases between. Germline lookup yields CDR1 SQVTM and CDR2 ANQGSEA. The CDR3 loop is CSVDIGADNEQFF. The DNA for the CDR3 is TGCAGCGTTGACATCGGGGCAGACAATGAGCAGTTCTTC.

The chain links TRBV7-3 to TRBJ2-7; 9 nucleotides match TRBD1. V lost 6 bases and J lost 4; bases outside the gene matches: 10. Per germline, CDR1 SGHTA and CDR2 FQGTGA. The CDR3 is 15 amino acids. The CDR3 protein is CASSHTGGYGYEQYF. For the CDR3, the DNA is TGTGCCAGCAGTCACACAGGGGGCTACGGGTACGAGCAGTACTTC.

The chain has TRBV5-4 and TRBJ2-3, with TRBD2 identical over 8 bases. Germline CDR1 reads SGHNT; CDR2 reads YYREEE (reference sequence). Losses at the gene ends were 4 bases for V and 1 base for J; bases not matched to a gene: 2. The CDR3 contains 14 residues. CDR3 sequence reads: CASSGGGRTDTQYF. Written as DNA, the CDR3 is TGTGCCAGCAGCGGCGGGGGGCGCACAGATACGCAGTATTTT.

The rearrangement links TRBV4-1 to TRBJ2-2; D not resolved. Between the trimmed V and J ends, which lost 4 bases and 6 bases, there was a span of 18 bases. Germline V lookup: CDR1 MGHRA, CDR2 YSYEKL. The CDR3 runs 16 residues. The CDR3 reads CASSPPGLLDAGELFF. The CDR3 coding sequence is TGCGCCAGCAGCCCCCCGGGTTTGCTAGACGCCGGGGAGCTGTTTTTT.

The chain joins TRBV5-1 to TRBJ1-3; no clear D gene. Germline V lookup: CDR1 SGHRS, CDR2 YFSETQ. The CDR3 consists of 16 residues. Trimming cost V 4 bases and J 0 bases, with 14 bases left between them. CDR3 region: CASSPQGPISGNTIYF. The CDR3 bases are TGCGCCAGCAGCCCCCAAGGCCCCATCTCTGGAAACACCATATATTTT. The whole variable domain, remainder taken from reference TRBV5-1 and TRBJ1-3, is KAGVTQTPRYLIKTRGQQVTLSCSPISGHRSVSWYQQTPGQGLQFLFEYFSETQRNKGNFPGRFSGRQFSNSRSEMNVSTLELGDSALYLCASSPQGPISGNTIYFGEGSWLTVV.

The CDR3 loop is CASSQPGGNYGYTF. The CDR3 DNA follows: TGCGCCAGCAGCCAACCAGGGGGAAACTATGGCTACACCTTC. The chain uses TRBV4-3 and TRBJ1-2; 7 bases are shared with TRBD1. The CDR3 spans 14 residues. V dropped 2 bases and J dropped 2; count of bases not matched to a gene: 2. CDR1 and CDR2 (germline): LGHNA, YSLEER.

This clone has a handful of counts. The V gene is TRBV7-2, the J gene TRBJ2-7; D is ambiguous. The CDR3 totals 14 residues. Germline CDR1 is SGHTA and CDR2 is FQGNSA. Trimming removed 3 bases at V and 7 bases at J, with 16 bases between. CDR3 in amino acids: CASSFEAVVSEQYF. Here the CDR3 DNA reads TGTGCCAGCAGCTTTGAGGCGGTAGTAAGTGAGCAGTACTTC.

The V gene is TRBV7-8, the J gene TRBJ2-3; 7 nucleotides align to TRBD1. CDR3 length: 13 amino acids. Germline lookup yields CDR1 SGHVS and CDR2 FQNEAQ. The ends lost 1 base at V and 8 bases at J; junction bases unmatched: 3. CDR3: CASSLEGQFTQYF. The CDR3 DNA is TGTGCCAGCAGCTTAGAGGGACAGTTTACGCAGTATTTT. Supplemented by reference TRBV7-8 and TRBJ2-3, the full variable domain reads GAGVSQSPRYKVAKRGQDVALRCDPISGHVSLFWYQQALGQGPEFLTYFQNEAQLDKSGLPSDRFFAERPEGSVSTLKIQRTQQEDSAVYLCASSLEGQFTQYFGPGTRLTVL.

The rearrangement uses TRBV10-3 and TRBJ1-1, with 10 bases identical to TRBD1. The V segment lost 4 bases and the J segment 0 bases; nucleotides outside the gene matches: 8. CDR1 and CDR2 from the germline V gene are ENHRY and SYGVKD. The CDR3 has 17 amino acids. The DNA for the CDR3 is TGTGCCATCAGTGGGACGGGGACAGGGGCGTTGAACACTGAAGCTTTCTTT. Amino acids: CAISGTGTGALNTEAFF.

V usage is TRBV6-5 and J usage is TRBJ1-1; D unresolved. The CDR3 length is 12 residues. The V and J ends lost 5 bases and 5 bases respectively, with 9 bases between them. Germline V gives CDR1 MNHEY, CDR2 SVGAGI. CDR3 sequence: CASSGQKTEAFF. The CDR3 DNA reads as TGTGCCAGCAGTGGGCAGAAAACTGAAGCTTTCTTT.

The chain uses TRBV11-2 and TRBJ2-5, with TRBD1 matching over 8 bases. Germline-derived CDR1 and CDR2 are SGHAT and FQNNGV. V trimming: 5 bases; J trimming: 7 bases; junction bases outside the gene matches: 9. CDR3 length equals 14 residues. The DNA for the CDR3 is TGTGCCAGCAGCGAAACAGGGGGTATTGGGACCCAGTACTTC. It encodes CASSETGGIGTQYF.

The chain links TRBV5-6 to TRBJ2-7; possibly TRBD1 for D (5 bases). V was pared by 4 bases and J by 1 base, with 15 bases between. In germline, CDR1 is SGHDT, CDR2 YYEEEE. The CDR3 is 15 residues long. As DNA, the CDR3 is TGTGCCAGCAGCCTAGAACAGACAGTTTCCTACGAGCAGTACTTC. It is translated as CASSLEQTVSYEQYF.

V is TRBV7-6 and J is TRBJ2-1; D gene ambiguous. Germline V gene lookup returns CDR1 SGHVS and CDR2 FNYEAQ. V was clipped by 5 bases and J by 2 bases, with 7 bases between them. The CDR3 length is 13 residues. CDR3 amino acids: CASSTNTYNEQFF. CDR3 nucleotides: TGTGCCAGCAGCACCAACACCTACAATGAGCAGTTCTTC.

The chain combines TRBV10-3 with TRBJ1-4, with D possibly being TRBD1 (6 bases). This CDR3 region has 13 residues. The germline CDR1 and CDR2 sequences are ENHRY and SYGVKD. The V and J ends lost 6 bases and 3 bases respectively, with 8 bases between them. CDR3 sequence: CAISRTANEKLFF. The CDR3 DNA follows: TGTGCCATCAGCAGGACAGCTAATGAAAAACTGTTTTTT.

The chain carries TRBV23-1 and TRBJ2-2, with D possibly TRBD1 on 6 matching bases. TRBV23-1 is an ORF; its function is uncertain. The CDR3 sequence is 19 residues long. Trimming pared 2 bases from V and 4 bases from J, leaving 23 bases between. Here the CDR3 DNA reads TGCGCCAGCAGTCAACTTTCATTTACAGGGTCTGGAAGCACCGGGGAGCTGTTTTTT. Protein: CASSQLSFTGSGSTGELFF.

V gene TRBV18 combines with J gene TRBJ1-3; D ambiguous. Germline assignment: CDR1 KGHSH and CDR2 LQKENI. CDR3 length equals 11 residues. V lost 6 bases and J 8 bases, leaving 8 bases between the germline ends. CDR3 DNA: TGTGCCAGCTCCCCGAGAGACACCATATATTTT. The encoded protein is CASSPRDTIYF.

For the CDR3, the DNA is TGTGCCAGCAGCCAATCGGGCAGGGAAGGGTATGGCTACACCTTC. This gives the protein CASSQSGREGYGYTF. V is TRBV16 and J is TRBJ1-2, with a possible D match to TRBD1 (5 bases). V was cut by 0 bases and J by 5 bases, with 13 bases left in between. Germline-derived CDR1 and CDR2 are KGHSY and FQNENV. The CDR3 totals 15 residues.

This chain links TRBV4-1 with TRBJ2-5, with 11 nucleotides matching TRBD2. This CDR3 is 16 amino acids long. Germline-derived CDR1 and CDR2 are MGHRA and YSYEKL. After removal of 3 bases from V and 4 bases from J, the junction contained 7 bases not matched to a gene. The CDR3 DNA sequence: TGCGCCAGCAGCCACGTTAATAGCGGGGGGGCAGAGACCCAGTACTTC. This sequence encodes CASSHVNSGGAETQYF.

The chain combines TRBV4-3 with TRBJ1-2; TRBD1 might be the D (5 bases). Trimming stripped 2 bases from V and 0 bases from J, with 10 bases between. The germline V gene has CDR1 LGHNA and CDR2 YSLEER. The CDR3 runs 15 residues. For the CDR3, the DNA is TGCGCCAGCAGCCAAATTGGGACGGCTAACTATGGCTACACCTTC. Protein: CASSQIGTANYGYTF.

The chain recombines TRBV11-2 with TRBJ2-7; 9 bases align to TRBD2. This CDR3 region has 13 residues. The J segment lost 5 bases and the V segment lost 7 bases, leaving 6 bases of the junction unmatched. The germline CDR1 and CDR2 sequences are SGHAT and FQNNGV. The CDR3 is CASTPGGGDEQYF. For the CDR3, the DNA is TGTGCCAGCACCCCGGGCGGGGGGGACGAGCAGTACTTC. The full variable domain, rest sourced from reference TRBV11-2 and TRBJ2-7, is EAGVAQSPRYKIIEKRQSVAFWCNPISGHATLYWYQQILGQGPKLLIQFQNNGVVDDSQLPKDRFSAERLKGVDSTLKIQPAKLEDSAVYLCASTPGGGDEQYFGPGTRLTVT.